The present entry profiles one TCR beta chain with its context. The antigen is undetermined. These data originate in a study of T cell responses to AZD1222 COVID-19 vaccine. Data came from immunoSEQ multiplex PCR; TCRdb stores just in-frame clones and leaves some out. Of some 120,000 clones in the sample, roughly 90% were seen once. V lost 3 bases to trimming and J lost 0 bases, with 12 bases between them. Germline CDR1 and CDR2: KGHSH and LQKENI. The CDR3 runs to 16 residues. General study points: Nearly half of the spike-specific TCRs reportedly recognize variant regions that carry no mutations. Only six or seven AZD1222 recipients tested seropositive at baseline.

Sequencing used peripheral blood, obtained 28 days after the second AZD1222 dose. This chain links TRBV18 with TRBJ1-3, with a tentative D call TRBD1 (5 bases). This clonotype originated in an adult who received the AZD1222 COVID-19 vaccine. The CDR3 reads CASSPDIGDSGNTIYF. The CDR3 DNA reads as TGTGCCAGCTCACCCGATATAGGGGACTCTGGAAACACCATATATTTT.